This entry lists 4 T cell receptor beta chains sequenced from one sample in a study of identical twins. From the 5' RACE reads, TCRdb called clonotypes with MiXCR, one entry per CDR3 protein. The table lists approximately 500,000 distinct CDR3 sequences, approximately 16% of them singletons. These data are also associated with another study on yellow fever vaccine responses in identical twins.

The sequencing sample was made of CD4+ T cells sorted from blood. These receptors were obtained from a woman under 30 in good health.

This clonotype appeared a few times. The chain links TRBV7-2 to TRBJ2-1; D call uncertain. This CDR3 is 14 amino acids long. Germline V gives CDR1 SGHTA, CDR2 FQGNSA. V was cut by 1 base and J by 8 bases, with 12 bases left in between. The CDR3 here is CASSLDFSRDEQFF. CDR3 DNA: TGTGCCAGCAGCTTAGACTTTTCCCGGGATGAGCAGTTCTTC.

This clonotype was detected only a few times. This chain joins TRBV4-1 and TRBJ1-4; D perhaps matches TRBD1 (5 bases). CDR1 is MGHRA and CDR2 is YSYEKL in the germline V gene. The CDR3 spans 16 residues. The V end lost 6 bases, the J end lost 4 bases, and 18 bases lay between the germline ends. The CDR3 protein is CASRPLTGTDNEKLFF. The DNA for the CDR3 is TGCGCCAGCAGGCCTTTGACCGGGACGGATAATGAAAAACTGTTTTTT.

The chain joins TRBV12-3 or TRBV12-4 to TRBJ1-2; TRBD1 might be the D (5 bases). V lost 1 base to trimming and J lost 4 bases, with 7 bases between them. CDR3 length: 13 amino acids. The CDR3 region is CASSLEGLYGYTF. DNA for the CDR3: TGTGCCAGCAGTTTAGAGGGGCTCTATGGCTACACCTTC.

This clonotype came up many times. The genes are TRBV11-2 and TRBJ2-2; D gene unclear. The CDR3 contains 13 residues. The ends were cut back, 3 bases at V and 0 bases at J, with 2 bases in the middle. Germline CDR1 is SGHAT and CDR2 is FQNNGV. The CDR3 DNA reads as TGTGCCAGCAGCTTTACGAACACCGGGGAGCTGTTTTTT. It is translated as CASSFTNTGELFF.